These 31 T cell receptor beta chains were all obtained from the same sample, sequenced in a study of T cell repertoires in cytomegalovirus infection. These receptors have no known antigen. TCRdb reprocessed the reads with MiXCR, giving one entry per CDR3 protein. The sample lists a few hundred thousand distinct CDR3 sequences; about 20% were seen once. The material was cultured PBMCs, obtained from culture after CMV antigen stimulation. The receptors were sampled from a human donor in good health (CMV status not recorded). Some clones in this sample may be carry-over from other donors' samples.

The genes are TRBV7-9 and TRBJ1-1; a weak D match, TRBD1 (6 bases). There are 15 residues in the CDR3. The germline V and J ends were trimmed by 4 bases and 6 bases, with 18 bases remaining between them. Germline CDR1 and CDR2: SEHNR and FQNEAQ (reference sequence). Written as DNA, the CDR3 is TGTGCCAGCAGCTCCACAGAACAGGGTAGGGCTGAAGCTTTCTTT. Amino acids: CASSSTEQGRAEAFF.

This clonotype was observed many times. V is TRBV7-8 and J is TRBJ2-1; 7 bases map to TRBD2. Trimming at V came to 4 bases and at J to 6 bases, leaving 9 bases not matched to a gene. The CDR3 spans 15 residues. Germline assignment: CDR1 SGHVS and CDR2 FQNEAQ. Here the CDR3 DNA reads TGTGCCAGCAGCTACCGGGACTACCCCTCCAATGAGCAGTTCTTC. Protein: CASSYRDYPSNEQFF.

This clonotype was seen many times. The CDR3 sequence is CASSLDSSYGYTF. CDR3 in DNA: TGTGCCAGCAGCCTCGACAGTTCCTATGGCTACACCTTC. This chain connects TRBV7-2 to TRBJ1-2, with a weak D call TRBD1 (5 bases). CDR1 is SGHTA and CDR2 is FQGNSA in the germline V gene. The V end was cut by 5 bases, the J end by 4 bases, with 11 bases between. The CDR3 has 13 amino acids.

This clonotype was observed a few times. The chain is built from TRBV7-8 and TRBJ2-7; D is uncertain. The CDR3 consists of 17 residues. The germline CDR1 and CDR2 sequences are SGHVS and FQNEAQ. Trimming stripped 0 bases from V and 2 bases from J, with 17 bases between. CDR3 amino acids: CASSLASLQNGAYEQYV. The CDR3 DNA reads TGTGCCAGCAGCTTAGCTTCCCTCCAGAATGGGGCCTACGAGCAGTACGTC.

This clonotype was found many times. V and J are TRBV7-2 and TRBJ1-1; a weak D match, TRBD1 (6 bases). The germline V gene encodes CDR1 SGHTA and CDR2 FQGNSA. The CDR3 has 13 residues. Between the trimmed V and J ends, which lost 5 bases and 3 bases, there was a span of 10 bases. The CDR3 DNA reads TGTGCCAGCAGCCGAACAGGGTACACTGAAGCTTTCTTT. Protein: CASSRTGYTEAFF.

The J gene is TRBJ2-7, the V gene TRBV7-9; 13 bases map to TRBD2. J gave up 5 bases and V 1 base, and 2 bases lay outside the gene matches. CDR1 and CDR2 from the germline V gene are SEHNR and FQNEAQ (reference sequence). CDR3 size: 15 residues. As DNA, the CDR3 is TGTGCCAGCAGCTTAGGTGGACTAGCGGGAGACGAGCAGTACTTC. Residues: CASSLGGLAGDEQYF.

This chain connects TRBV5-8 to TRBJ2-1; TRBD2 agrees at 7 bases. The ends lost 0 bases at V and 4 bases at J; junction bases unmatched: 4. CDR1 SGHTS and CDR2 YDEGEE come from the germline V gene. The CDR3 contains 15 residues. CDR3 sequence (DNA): TGTGCCAGCAGCTTGGAGTGGGAGGGATACAATGAGCAGTTCTTC. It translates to CASSLEWEGYNEQFF.

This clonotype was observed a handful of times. CDR3 sequence reads: CATETSLYNEQFF. In DNA form, the CDR3 reads TGTGCCACGGAGACTAGCCTGTACAATGAGCAGTTCTTC. The chain has TRBV24-1 and TRBJ2-1, with 7 positions matching TRBD2. Germline CDR1 and CDR2: KGHDR and SFDVKD. V gave up 10 bases and J gave up 4 bases; unmatched junction bases: 6. The CDR3 length is 13 residues.

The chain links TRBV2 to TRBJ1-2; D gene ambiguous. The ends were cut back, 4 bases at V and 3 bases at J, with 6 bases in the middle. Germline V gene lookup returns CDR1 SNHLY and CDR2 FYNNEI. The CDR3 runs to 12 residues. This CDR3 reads CASSVADYGYTF. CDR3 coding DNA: TGTGCCAGCAGTGTGGCGGACTATGGCTACACCTTC. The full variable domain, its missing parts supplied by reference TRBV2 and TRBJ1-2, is EPEVTQTPSHQVTQMGQEVILRCVPISNHLYFYWYRQILGQKVEFLVSFYNNEISEKSEIFDDQFSVERPDGSNFTLKIRSTKLEDSAMYFCASSVADYGYTFGSGTRLTVV.

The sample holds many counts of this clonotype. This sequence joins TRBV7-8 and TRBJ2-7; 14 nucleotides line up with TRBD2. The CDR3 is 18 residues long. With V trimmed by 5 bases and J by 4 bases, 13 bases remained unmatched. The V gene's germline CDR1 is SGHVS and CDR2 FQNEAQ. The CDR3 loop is CASSTPGTSGRAAYEQYF. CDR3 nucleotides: TGTGCCAGCAGCACCCCTGGGACTAGCGGGAGAGCCGCGTACGAGCAGTACTTC. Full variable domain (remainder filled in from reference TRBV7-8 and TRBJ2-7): GAGVSQSPRYKVAKRGQDVALRCDPISGHVSLFWYQQALGQGPEFLTYFQNEAQLDKSGLPSDRFFAERPEGSVSTLKIQRTQQEDSAVYLCASSTPGTSGRAAYEQYFGPGTRLTVT.

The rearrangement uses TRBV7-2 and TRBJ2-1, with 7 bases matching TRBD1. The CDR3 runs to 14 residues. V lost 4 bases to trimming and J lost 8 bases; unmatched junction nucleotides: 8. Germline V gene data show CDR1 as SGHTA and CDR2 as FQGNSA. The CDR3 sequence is CASSSRPQGDEQFF. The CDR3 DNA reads TGTGCCAGCAGCTCCCGTCCTCAGGGGGATGAGCAGTTCTTC.

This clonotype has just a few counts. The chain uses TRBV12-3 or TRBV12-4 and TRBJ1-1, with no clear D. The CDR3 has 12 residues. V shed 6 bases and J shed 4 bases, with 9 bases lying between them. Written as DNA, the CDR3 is TGTGCCAGCAGCCCACAACTCACTGAAGCTTTCTTT. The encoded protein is CASSPQLTEAFF.

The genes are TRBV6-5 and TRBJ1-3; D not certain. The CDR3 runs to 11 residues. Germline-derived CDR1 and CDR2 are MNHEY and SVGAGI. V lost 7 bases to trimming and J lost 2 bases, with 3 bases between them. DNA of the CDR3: TGTGCCAGCAAGACTGGAAACACCATATATTTT. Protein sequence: CASKTGNTIYF.

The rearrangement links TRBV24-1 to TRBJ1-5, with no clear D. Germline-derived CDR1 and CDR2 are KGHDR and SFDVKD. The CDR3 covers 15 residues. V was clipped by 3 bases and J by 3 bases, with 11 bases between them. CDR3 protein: CATSDIGSNNQPQHF. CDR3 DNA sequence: TGTGCCACCAGTGATATCGGGTCGAACAATCAGCCCCAGCATTTT.

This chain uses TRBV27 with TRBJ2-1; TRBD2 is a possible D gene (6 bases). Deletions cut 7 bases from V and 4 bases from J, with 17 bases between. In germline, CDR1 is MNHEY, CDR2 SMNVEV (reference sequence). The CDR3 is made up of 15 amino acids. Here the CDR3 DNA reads TGTGCCAGCACCTCGTCCGGCGGGGAATACAATGAGCAGTTCTTC. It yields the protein CASTSSGGEYNEQFF.

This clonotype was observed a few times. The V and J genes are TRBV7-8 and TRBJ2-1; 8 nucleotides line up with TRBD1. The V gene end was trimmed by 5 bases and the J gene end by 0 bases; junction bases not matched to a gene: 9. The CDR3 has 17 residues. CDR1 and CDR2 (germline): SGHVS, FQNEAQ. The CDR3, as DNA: TGTGCCAGCAGCCCTCACAGGGGGGCGAACTCCTACAATGAGCAGTTCTTC. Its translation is CASSPHRGANSYNEQFF.

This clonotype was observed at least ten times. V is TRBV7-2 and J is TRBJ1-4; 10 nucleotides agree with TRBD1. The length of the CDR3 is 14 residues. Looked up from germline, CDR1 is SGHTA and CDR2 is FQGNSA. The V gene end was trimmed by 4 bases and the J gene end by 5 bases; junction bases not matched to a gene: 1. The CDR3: CASSWGQGNEKLFF. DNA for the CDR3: TGTGCCAGCAGCTGGGGACAGGGGAATGAAAAACTGTTTTTT.

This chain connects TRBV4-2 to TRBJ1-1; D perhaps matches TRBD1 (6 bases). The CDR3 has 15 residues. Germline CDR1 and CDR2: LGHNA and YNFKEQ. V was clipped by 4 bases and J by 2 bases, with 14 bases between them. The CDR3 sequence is CASSPLGGQNTEAFF. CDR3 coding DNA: TGTGCCAGCAGCCCCTTGGGGGGACAAAACACTGAAGCTTTCTTT.

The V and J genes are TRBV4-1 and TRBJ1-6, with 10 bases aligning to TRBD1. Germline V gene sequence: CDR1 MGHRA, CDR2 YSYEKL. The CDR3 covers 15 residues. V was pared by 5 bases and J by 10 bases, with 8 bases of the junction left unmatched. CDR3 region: CASSSRDRGYSPLHF. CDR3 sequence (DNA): TGCGCCAGCAGCTCCCGGGACAGGGGATACTCACCCCTCCACTTT.

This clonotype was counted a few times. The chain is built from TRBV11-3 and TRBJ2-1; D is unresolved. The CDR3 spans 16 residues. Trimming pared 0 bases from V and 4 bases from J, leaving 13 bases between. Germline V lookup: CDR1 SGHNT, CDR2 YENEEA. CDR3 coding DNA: TGTGCCAGCAGCTTAGAGAGTTTGAGTGAATACAATGAGCAGTTCTTC. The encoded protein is CASSLESLSEYNEQFF.

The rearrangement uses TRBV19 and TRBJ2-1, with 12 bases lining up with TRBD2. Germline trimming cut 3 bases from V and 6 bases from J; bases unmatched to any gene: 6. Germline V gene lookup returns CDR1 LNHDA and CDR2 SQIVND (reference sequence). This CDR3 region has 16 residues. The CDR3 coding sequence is TGTGCCAGTAGTATCCTAGCGGGAGGGCCTCGCAATGAGCAGTTCTTC. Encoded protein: CASSILAGGPRNEQFF.

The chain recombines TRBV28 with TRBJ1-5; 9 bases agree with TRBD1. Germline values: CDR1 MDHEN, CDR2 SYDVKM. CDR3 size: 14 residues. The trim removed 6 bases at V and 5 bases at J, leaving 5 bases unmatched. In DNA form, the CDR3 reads TGTGCCAGCAGATTACAGGGGGCGTATCAGCCCCAGCATTTT. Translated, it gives CASRLQGAYQPQHF.

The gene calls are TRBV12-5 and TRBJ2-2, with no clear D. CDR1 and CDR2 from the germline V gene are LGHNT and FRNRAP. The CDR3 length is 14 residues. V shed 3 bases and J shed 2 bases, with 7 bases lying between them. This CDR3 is CASGLGRNTGELFF. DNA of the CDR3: TGTGCTAGTGGTTTAGGAAGAAACACCGGGGAGCTGTTTTTT.

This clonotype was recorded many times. The CDR3 loop reads CASSLDGLVGEAFF. The CDR3 nucleotides read TGTGCCAGCAGCTTAGACGGTTTGGTGGGGGAAGCTTTCTTT. The chain has TRBV11-2 and TRBJ1-1; no firm D call. Germline V CDR1 and CDR2: SGHAT, FQNNGV. The CDR3 totals 14 residues. V lost 0 bases and J 8 bases, leaving 13 bases between the germline ends.

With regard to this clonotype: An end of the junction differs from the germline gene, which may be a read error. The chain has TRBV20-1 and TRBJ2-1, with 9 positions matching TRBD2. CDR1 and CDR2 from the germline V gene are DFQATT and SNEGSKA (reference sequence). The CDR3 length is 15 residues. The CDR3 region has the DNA TGCAGTGCTGGTGTTAGCGGGAGCTCCTACGATGAGCAGTTCTTC. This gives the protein CSAGVSGSSYDEQFF.

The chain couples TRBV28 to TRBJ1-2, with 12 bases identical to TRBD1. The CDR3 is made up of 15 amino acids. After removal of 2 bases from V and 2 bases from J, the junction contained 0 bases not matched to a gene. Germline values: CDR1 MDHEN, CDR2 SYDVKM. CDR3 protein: CASSLGTGGNYGYTF. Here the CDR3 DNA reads TGTGCCAGCAGTTTAGGGACAGGGGGCAACTATGGCTACACCTTC.

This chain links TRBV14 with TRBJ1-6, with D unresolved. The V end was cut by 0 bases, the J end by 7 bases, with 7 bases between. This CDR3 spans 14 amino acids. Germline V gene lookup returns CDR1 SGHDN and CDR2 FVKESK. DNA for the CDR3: TGTGCCAGCAGCCAAGAAGACTGGAATTCACCCCTCCACTTT. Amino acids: CASSQEDWNSPLHF.

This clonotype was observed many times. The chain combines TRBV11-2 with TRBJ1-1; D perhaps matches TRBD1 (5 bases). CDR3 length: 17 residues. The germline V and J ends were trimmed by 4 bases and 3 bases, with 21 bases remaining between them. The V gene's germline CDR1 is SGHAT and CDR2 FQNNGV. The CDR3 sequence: CASSYRGFFRGDTEAFF. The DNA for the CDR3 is TGTGCCAGCAGCTACCGGGGATTTTTCCGGGGGGACACTGAAGCTTTCTTT.

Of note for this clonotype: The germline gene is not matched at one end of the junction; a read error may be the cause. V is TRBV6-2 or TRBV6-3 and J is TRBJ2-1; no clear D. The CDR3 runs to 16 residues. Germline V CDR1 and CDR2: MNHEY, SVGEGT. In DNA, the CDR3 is TGTGCCAGCAGTTCACGATATTCTAGAGGAGACAATGAGCAGTCCTTC. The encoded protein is CASSSRYSRGDNEQSF.

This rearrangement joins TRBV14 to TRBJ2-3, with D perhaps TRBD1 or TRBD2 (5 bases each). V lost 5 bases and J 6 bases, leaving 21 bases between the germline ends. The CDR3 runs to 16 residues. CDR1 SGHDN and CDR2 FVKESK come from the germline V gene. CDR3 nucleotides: TGTGCCAGCAGCGAGAAGAGGGACGTGCGCCAGGATACGCAGTATTTT. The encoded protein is CASSEKRDVRQDTQYF.

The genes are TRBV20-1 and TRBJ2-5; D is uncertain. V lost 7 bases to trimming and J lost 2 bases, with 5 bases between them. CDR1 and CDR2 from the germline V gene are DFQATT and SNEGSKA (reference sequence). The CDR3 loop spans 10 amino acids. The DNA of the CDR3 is TGCAGTGTCCAACAAGAGACCCAGTACTTC. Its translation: CSVQQETQYF.